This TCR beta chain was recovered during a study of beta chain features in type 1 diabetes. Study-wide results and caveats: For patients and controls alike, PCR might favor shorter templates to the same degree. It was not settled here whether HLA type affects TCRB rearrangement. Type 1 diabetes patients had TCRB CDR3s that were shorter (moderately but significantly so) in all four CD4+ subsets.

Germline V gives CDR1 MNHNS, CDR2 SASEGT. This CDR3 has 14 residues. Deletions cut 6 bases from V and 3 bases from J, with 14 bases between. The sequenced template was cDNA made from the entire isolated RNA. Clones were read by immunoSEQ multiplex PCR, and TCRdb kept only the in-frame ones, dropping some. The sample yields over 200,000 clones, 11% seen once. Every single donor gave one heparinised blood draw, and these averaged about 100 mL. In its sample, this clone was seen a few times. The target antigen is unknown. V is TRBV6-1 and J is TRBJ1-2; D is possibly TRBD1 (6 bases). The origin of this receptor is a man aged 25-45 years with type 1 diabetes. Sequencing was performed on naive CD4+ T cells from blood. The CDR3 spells CASRLQGFYYGYTF. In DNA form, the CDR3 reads TGTGCCAGCAGGCTACAGGGATTTTACTATGGCTACACCTTC.